Described below is a single TCR beta chain sequence and its context. This specimen belongs to a study of blood T cell repertoires in COVID-19. Looking at the study overall: The United States, Italy and Spain provided the acute and convalescent COVID-19 samples.

As originally analysed: Scientists estimated how many nucleated cells there were by amplifying reference gene primers. Measured with immunoSEQ multiplex PCR; TCRdb has only the in-frame clones, and not every one. V and J calls and clone size are copied from that table; D and trimming were computed from the DNA. The sample has 300,000 to 500,000 clones, roughly 88% seen once. Individuals aged 18 to 89 years were recruited from fewer than 30 US areas. V lost 2 bases to trimming and J lost 2 bases, with 15 bases between them. The CDR3 extends over 15 amino acids. CDR1 is GTSNPN, CDR2 SVGIG, per germline (reference sequence).

This sequence was found in a woman aged 40-49 years with acute COVID-19. The sequenced sample consisted of PBMCs or T cells enriched from blood (not recorded which). This sequence joins TRBV30 and TRBJ1-2; D remains ambiguous. The CDR3 region has the DNA TGTGCCTGGAGTCCTCGCGGCTACTCCAACTATGGCTACACCTTC. It specifies CAWSPRGYSNYGYTF.